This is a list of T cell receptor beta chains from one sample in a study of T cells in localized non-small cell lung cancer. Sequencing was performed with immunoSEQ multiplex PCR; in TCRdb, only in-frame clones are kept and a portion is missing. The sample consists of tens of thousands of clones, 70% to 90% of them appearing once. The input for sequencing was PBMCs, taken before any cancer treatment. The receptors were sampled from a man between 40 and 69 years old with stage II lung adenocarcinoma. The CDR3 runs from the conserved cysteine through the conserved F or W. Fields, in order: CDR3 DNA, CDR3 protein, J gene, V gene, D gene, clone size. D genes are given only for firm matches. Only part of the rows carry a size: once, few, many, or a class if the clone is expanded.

CDR3nt: TGTGCCAGTAGTTCCCGGGCAGGTTTGAACACTGAAGCTTTCTTT
CDR3aa: CASSSRAGLNTEAFF
j_gene: TRBJ1-1
v_gene: TRBV19
d_gene: .
abundance: .

CDR3nt: TGTGCCAGCAGTGAAGCGCACATCTATAGCAATCAGCCCCAGCATTTT
CDR3aa: CASSEAHIYSNQPQHF
j_gene: TRBJ1-5
v_gene: TRBV6-1
d_gene: .
abundance: .

CDR3nt: TGTGCCAGCAGGACAGGGAAGGGCACCGGGGAGCTGTTTTTT
CDR3aa: CASRTGKGTGELFF
j_gene: TRBJ2-2
v_gene: TRBV2
d_gene: TRBD1
abundance: .

CDR3nt: TGTGCCAGCAGCCTCGACAGAAACACTGAAGCTTTCTTT
CDR3aa: CASSLDRNTEAFF
j_gene: TRBJ1-1
v_gene: TRBV7-8
d_gene: .
abundance: .

CDR3nt: TGTGCCAGCAATAACAGGAACTCTGAAGCTTTCTTT
CDR3aa: CASNNRNSEAFF
j_gene: TRBJ1-1
v_gene: TRBV6-6
d_gene: .
abundance: .

CDR3nt: TGCGCCAGCAGCTTGACTTTAGGGGCAACAGATACGCAGTATTTT
CDR3aa: CASSLTLGATDTQYF
j_gene: TRBJ2-3
v_gene: TRBV5-1
d_gene: .
abundance: .

CDR3nt: TGTGCCAGCAGCTTTGCCCTCCGAGGAGAGACCCAGTACTTC
CDR3aa: CASSFALRGETQYF
j_gene: TRBJ2-5
v_gene: TRBV11-2
d_gene: .
abundance: .

CDR3nt: TGTGCCAGCAGTCCCCCGCGGACCTGGAACACTGAAGCTTTCTTT
CDR3aa: CASSPPRTWNTEAFF
j_gene: TRBJ1-1
v_gene: TRBV27
d_gene: .
abundance: .

CDR3nt: TGTGCCACCGCGCCGGGAGAAGAGACCCAGTACTTC
CDR3aa: CATAPGEETQYF
j_gene: TRBJ2-5
v_gene: TRBV6-1
d_gene: .
abundance: .

CDR3nt: TGTGCCAGCAGCTTACCAGTCACTGGGGCCAACGTCCTGACTTTC
CDR3aa: CASSLPVTGANVLTF
j_gene: TRBJ2-6
v_gene: TRBV5-6
d_gene: .
abundance: .

CDR3nt: TGTGCCAGCAGCCACCGGGACTTTAACACCGGGGAGCTGTTTTTT
CDR3aa: CASSHRDFNTGELFF
j_gene: TRBJ2-2
v_gene: TRBV14
d_gene: .
abundance: .

CDR3nt: TGTGCCAGCAGTGAAGGTTTACAATCCGGCGAGCAGTACTTC
CDR3aa: CASSEGLQSGEQYF
j_gene: TRBJ2-7
v_gene: TRBV6-1
d_gene: .
abundance: few

CDR3nt: TGTGCCAGCAGCTTACTGAGACCTTGGGTCCCCGGGGTTCGCGACAATGAGCAGTTCTTC
CDR3aa: CASSLLRPWVPGVRDNEQFF
j_gene: TRBJ2-1
v_gene: TRBV7-8
d_gene: .
abundance: .

CDR3nt: TGTGCCAGCCTGCCCGGGACTAGCGAGGGGGGAGATACGCAGTATTTT
CDR3aa: CASLPGTSEGGDTQYF
j_gene: TRBJ2-3
v_gene: TRBV18
d_gene: TRBD2
abundance: .

CDR3nt: TGTGCCACCAGACAGGGCTGGAGTTCACCCCTCCACTTT
CDR3aa: CATRQGWSSPLHF
j_gene: TRBJ1-6
v_gene: TRBV19
d_gene: TRBD1
abundance: .

CDR3nt: TGTGCCAGTAGTATAGTGGGCAGGAGCGGTCAGCCCCAGCATTTT
CDR3aa: CASSIVGRSGQPQHF
j_gene: TRBJ1-5
v_gene: TRBV19
d_gene: .
abundance: .

CDR3nt: TGTGCCAGCAGGAGGGGACAGGACAATGAGCAGTTCTTC
CDR3aa: CASRRGQDNEQFF
j_gene: TRBJ2-1
v_gene: TRBV6-5
d_gene: TRBD1
abundance: .

CDR3nt: TGTGCCAGCAGCCCACTGACGGTAAGAGCTTTCTTT
CDR3aa: CASSPLTVRAFF
j_gene: TRBJ1-1
v_gene: TRBV7-2
d_gene: .
abundance: .

CDR3nt: TGCGCCAGCAGCCAAGTCGGGATAATGTATAAAGCTTTCTTT
CDR3aa: CASSQVGIMYKAFF
j_gene: TRBJ1-1
v_gene: TRBV4-1
d_gene: .
abundance: .

CDR3nt: TGCGCCAGCAGCCATCCGGACAGAACAGATACGCAGTATTTT
CDR3aa: CASSHPDRTDTQYF
j_gene: TRBJ2-3
v_gene: TRBV4-1
d_gene: .
abundance: .

CDR3nt: TGCGCCAGCAGCTTGGGAGACAGGGGGTCCACAGATACGCAGTATTTT
CDR3aa: CASSLGDRGSTDTQYF
j_gene: TRBJ2-3
v_gene: TRBV5-1
d_gene: TRBD1
abundance: once

CDR3nt: TGTGCCAGCATCTTTCGGGCCCATGAAGGTACGCAGTATTTT
CDR3aa: CASIFRAHEGTQYF
j_gene: TRBJ2-3
v_gene: TRBV28
d_gene: .
abundance: .

CDR3nt: TGTGCCATCAGTCCGGGGACAGGGGGTGGCTACACCTTC
CDR3aa: CAISPGTGGGYTF
j_gene: TRBJ1-2
v_gene: TRBV10-3
d_gene: TRBD1
abundance: once

CDR3nt: TGTGCCAGCAGCTTAGGAGGGGGGGGGACTGAAGCTTTCTTT
CDR3aa: CASSLGGGGTEAFF
j_gene: TRBJ1-1
v_gene: TRBV7-6
d_gene: .
abundance: .

CDR3nt: TGTGCCAGCAGCTTAGGGGACACTGAAGCTTTCTTT
CDR3aa: CASSLGDTEAFF
j_gene: TRBJ1-1
v_gene: TRBV11-1
d_gene: .
abundance: .

CDR3nt: TGTGCCAGCAGCTTATTAGGACAAAGCACAGATACGCAGTATTTT
CDR3aa: CASSLLGQSTDTQYF
j_gene: TRBJ2-3
v_gene: TRBV7-8
d_gene: .
abundance: .

CDR3nt: TGTGCCAGCAGCTTCGGCCTAAAAACTGGGGAGCTGTTTTTT
CDR3aa: CASSFGLKTGELFF
j_gene: TRBJ2-2
v_gene: TRBV7-3
d_gene: .
abundance: .

CDR3nt: TGTGCCAGCAGCCAAGATCGGGGGGGCCAAGAGACCCAGTACTTC
CDR3aa: CASSQDRGGQETQYF
j_gene: TRBJ2-5
v_gene: TRBV4-2
d_gene: TRBD2
abundance: .

CDR3nt: TGTGCCAGCAGCTTCGGCTCTCACGTACGATCACCCCTCCACTTT
CDR3aa: CASSFGSHVRSPLHF
j_gene: TRBJ1-6
v_gene: TRBV7-2
d_gene: .
abundance: once

CDR3nt: TGTGCCAGTACCCCGACAGGGGGCTTCTATGAAAAACTGTTTTTT
CDR3aa: CASTPTGGFYEKLFF
j_gene: TRBJ1-4
v_gene: TRBV19
d_gene: TRBD1
abundance: .

CDR3nt: TGTGCCAGCAGTTCGGGACTTGTCAATCAGCCCCAGCATTTT
CDR3aa: CASSSGLVNQPQHF
j_gene: TRBJ1-5
v_gene: TRBV28
d_gene: .
abundance: .

CDR3nt: TGTGCCAGCAGCTTTGGCCGGGGAGAAAACACTGAAGCTTTCTTT
CDR3aa: CASSFGRGENTEAFF
j_gene: TRBJ1-1
v_gene: TRBV7-8
d_gene: .
abundance: .

CDR3nt: TGTGCCAGTAGTAGCTATGAGGGGGGTACTAATGAGCAGTTCTTC
CDR3aa: CASSSYEGGTNEQFF
j_gene: TRBJ2-1
v_gene: TRBV19
d_gene: .
abundance: .

CDR3nt: TGTGCCAGCAGTGAATTCAGGGGTGGAAACACCATATATTTT
CDR3aa: CASSEFRGGNTIYF
j_gene: TRBJ1-3
v_gene: TRBV25-1
d_gene: .
abundance: .

CDR3nt: TGTGCCAGCAGTCGTATCACCGGGACAGGGCCCTCCGGGCGGGAGCAGTTCTTC
CDR3aa: CASSRITGTGPSGREQFF
j_gene: TRBJ2-1
v_gene: TRBV5-5
d_gene: TRBD1
abundance: .

CDR3nt: TGCAGCGTTGAGTTGGGGGGTGACACTGAAGCTTTCTTT
CDR3aa: CSVELGGDTEAFF
j_gene: TRBJ1-1
v_gene: TRBV29-1
d_gene: .
abundance: few

CDR3nt: TGTGCCAGCAGTCCCCTAGCGGGGGGTGCCACAGATACGCAGTATTTT
CDR3aa: CASSPLAGGATDTQYF
j_gene: TRBJ2-3
v_gene: TRBV5-5
d_gene: TRBD2
abundance: once

CDR3nt: TGTGCCAGCAGCCCTCAGGGGGGGGGCACTGAAGCTTTCTTT
CDR3aa: CASSPQGGGTEAFF
j_gene: TRBJ1-1
v_gene: TRBV9
d_gene: TRBD1
abundance: .

CDR3nt: TGTGCCAGCAGTGATGAGGACAATGAGCAGTTCTTC
CDR3aa: CASSDEDNEQFF
j_gene: TRBJ2-1
v_gene: TRBV2
d_gene: .
abundance: .

CDR3nt: TGCGCCAGCAAAGGGGGCTCCTACACAGATACGCAGTATTTT
CDR3aa: CASKGGSYTDTQYF
j_gene: TRBJ2-3
v_gene: TRBV5-1
d_gene: TRBD1
abundance: .

CDR3nt: TGTGCCAGCAGTCGACAGGGGGCAGGAAACACCATATATTTT
CDR3aa: CASSRQGAGNTIYF
j_gene: TRBJ1-3
v_gene: TRBV2
d_gene: TRBD1
abundance: .

CDR3nt: TGTGCCAGCAGTGAAAATAAGGGGTGGGAAGAGACCCAGTACTTC
CDR3aa: CASSENKGWEETQYF
j_gene: TRBJ2-5
v_gene: TRBV6-1
d_gene: .
abundance: .